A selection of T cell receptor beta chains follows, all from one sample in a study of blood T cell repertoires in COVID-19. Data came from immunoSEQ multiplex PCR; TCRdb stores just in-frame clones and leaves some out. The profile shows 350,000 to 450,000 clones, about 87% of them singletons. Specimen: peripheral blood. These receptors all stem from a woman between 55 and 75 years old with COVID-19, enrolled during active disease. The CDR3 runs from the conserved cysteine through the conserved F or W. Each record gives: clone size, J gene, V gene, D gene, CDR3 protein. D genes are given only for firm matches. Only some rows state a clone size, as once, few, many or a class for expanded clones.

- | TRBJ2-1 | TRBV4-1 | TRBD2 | CASSHGVSAGGLNEQFF
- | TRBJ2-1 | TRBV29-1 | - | CSALFPLNEQFF
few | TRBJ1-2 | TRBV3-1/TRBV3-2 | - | CASSQGGPGARGYTF
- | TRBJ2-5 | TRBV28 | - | CASSLSNPAVQETQYF
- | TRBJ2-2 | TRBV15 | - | CATQRAGTYMNTGELFF
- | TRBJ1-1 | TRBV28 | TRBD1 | CASRTDRATEAFF
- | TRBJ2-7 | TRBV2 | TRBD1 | CASSEDRVVSYEQYF
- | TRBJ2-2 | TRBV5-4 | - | CASSLNPLAGTGELFF
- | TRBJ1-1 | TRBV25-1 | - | CASSLERGLSTEAFF
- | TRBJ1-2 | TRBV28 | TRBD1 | CASSFRQGGLVNYGYTF